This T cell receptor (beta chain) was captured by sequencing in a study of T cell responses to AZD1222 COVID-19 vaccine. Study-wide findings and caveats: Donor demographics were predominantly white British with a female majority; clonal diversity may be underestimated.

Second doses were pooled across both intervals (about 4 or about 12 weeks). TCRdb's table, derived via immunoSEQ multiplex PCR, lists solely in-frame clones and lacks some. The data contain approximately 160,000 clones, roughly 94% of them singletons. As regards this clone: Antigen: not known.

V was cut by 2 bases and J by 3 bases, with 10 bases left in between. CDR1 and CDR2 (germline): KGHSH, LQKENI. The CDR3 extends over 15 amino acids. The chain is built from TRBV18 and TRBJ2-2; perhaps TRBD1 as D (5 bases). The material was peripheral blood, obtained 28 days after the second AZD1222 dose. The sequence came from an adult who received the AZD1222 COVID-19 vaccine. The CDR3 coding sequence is TGTGCCAGCTCACCAGCCAGGGTGGACACCGGGGAGCTGTTTTTT. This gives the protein CASSPARVDTGELFF.